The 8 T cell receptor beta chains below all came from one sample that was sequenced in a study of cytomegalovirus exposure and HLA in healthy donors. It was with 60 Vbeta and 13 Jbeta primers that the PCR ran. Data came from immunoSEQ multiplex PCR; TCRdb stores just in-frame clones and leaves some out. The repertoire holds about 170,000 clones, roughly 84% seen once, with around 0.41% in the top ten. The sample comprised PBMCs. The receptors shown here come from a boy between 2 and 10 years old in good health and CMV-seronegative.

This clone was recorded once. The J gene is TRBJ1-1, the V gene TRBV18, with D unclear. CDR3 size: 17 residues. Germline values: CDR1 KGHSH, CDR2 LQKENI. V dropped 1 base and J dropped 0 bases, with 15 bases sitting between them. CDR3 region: CASSPRGSRQLNTEAFF. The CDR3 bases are TGTGCCAGCTCACCACGCGGGTCGAGACAATTGAACACTGAAGCTTTCTTT.

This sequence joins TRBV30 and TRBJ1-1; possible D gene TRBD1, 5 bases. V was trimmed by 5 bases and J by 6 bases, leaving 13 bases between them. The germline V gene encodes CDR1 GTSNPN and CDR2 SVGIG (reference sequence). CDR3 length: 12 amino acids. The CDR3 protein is CAWGSLTAEAFF. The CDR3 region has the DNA TGTGCCTGGGGTAGTCTGACAGCTGAAGCTTTCTTT. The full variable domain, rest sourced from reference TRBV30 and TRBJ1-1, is SQTIHQWPATLVQPVGSPLSLECTVEGTSNPNLYWYRQAAGRGLQLLFYSVGIGQISSEVPQNLSASRPQDRQFILSSKKLLLSDSGFYLCAWGSLTAEAFFGQGTRLTVV.

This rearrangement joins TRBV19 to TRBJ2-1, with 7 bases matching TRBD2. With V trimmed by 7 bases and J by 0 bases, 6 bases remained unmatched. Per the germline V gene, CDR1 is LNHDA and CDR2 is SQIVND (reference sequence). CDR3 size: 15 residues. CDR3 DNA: TGTGCCAGTAATCTAGCGGCGAGCTCCTACAATGAGCAGTTCTTC. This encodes CASNLAASSYNEQFF.

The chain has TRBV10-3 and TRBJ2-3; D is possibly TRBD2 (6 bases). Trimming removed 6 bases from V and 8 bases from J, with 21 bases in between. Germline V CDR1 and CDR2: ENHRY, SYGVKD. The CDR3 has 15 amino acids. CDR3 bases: TGTGCCATCAGCGGAGACTCTGGGGGGTACGGTACGCAGTATTTT. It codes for CAISGDSGGYGTQYF.

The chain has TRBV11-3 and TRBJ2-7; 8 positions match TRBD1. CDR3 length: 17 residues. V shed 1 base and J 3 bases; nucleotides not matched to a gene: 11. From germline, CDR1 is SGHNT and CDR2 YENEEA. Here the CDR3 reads CASSLVPGTGVYYEQYF. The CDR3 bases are TGTGCCAGCAGCTTAGTACCCGGGACAGGAGTCTACTACGAGCAGTACTTC.

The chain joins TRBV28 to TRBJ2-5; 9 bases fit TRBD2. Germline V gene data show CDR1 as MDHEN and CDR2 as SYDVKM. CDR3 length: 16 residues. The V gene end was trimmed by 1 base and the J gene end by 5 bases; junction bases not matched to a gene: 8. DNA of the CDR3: TGTGCCAGCAGTTTATTCTCGCTAGCGGGAACGGAGACCCAGTACTTC. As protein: CASSLFSLAGTETQYF.

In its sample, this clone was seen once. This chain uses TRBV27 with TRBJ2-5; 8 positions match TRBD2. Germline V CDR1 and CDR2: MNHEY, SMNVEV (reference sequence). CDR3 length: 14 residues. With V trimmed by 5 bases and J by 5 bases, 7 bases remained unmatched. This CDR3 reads CASSEGLEVETQYF. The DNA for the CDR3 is TGTGCCAGCAGTGAGGGACTAGAGGTTGAGACCCAGTACTTC.

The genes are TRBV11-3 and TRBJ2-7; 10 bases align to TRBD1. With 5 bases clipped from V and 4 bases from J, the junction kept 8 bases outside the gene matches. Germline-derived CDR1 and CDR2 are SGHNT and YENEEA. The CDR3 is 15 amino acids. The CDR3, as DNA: TGTGCCAGCAGCACCCGGGACAGGGGCCCGTACGAGCAGTACTTC. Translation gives CASSTRDRGPYEQYF.